These T cell receptor beta chains were read from a single sample in a study of blood T cell repertoires in COVID-19. Assay used: immunoSEQ multiplex PCR; TCRdb lists only in-frame clones, some missing. The sample holds 30,000 to 35,000 clones; about four fifths are singletons and the top ten take about 3.9%. Sequencing was performed on peripheral blood. The receptors were sampled from a man aged 45 to 65 with acute or convalescent COVID-19. Both conserved end residues are part of each CDR3. The D gene is left open where the match is weak. The size of a clone is reported for some rows only, either as once, few or many, or as a class for expanded clones.

TRBJ1-3 NA NA TRBV2 CASSRGSGNTIYF TGTGCCAGTAGCCGGGGATCTGGAAACACCATATATTTT
TRBJ2-5 TRBD2 NA TRBV3-1/TRBV3-2 CASIKGLAGFQETQYF TGTGCCAGCATTAAAGGGCTAGCGGGGTTCCAAGAGACCCAGTACTTC
TRBJ1-5 TRBD1 NA TRBV5-5 CASSNQGGNQPQHF TGTGCCAGCAGTAATCAGGGGGGTAATCAGCCCCAGCATTTT
TRBJ1-2 NA NA TRBV3-1/TRBV3-2 CASSQGGFYGYTF TGTGCCAGCAGCCAAGGGGGCTTTTATGGCTACACCTTC
TRBJ2-7 TRBD1 once TRBV5-1 CASSLQGTPTYEQYF TGCGCCAGCAGCTTACAGGGGACCCCAACCTACGAGCAGTACTTC
TRBJ1-6 TRBD1 few TRBV3-1/TRBV3-2 CASSQGLGGGSPLHF TGTGCCAGCAGCCAAGGTCTAGGGGGCGGATCACCCCTCCACTTT
TRBJ2-2 NA NA TRBV25-1 CASSDDRTNTGELFF TGTGCCAGCAGTGATGACAGGACGAACACCGGGGAGCTGTTTTTT
TRBJ1-2 TRBD1 NA TRBV4-1 CASSPRTGASYGYTF TGCGCCAGCAGCCCGCGGACAGGGGCCTCCTATGGCTACACCTTC
TRBJ2-3 TRBD2 NA TRBV9 CASSVGLAGDTQYF TGTGCCAGCAGCGTAGGACTAGCGGGGGATACGCAGTATTTT
TRBJ2-3 TRBD2 NA TRBV6-6 CASSPLGRGVRTDTQYF TGTGCCAGCAGTCCGTTAGGGCGGGGGGTCCGCACAGATACGCAGTATTTT
TRBJ1-1 NA NA TRBV12-2 CASRLVGDRGPTEAFF TGTGCAAGTCGCTTAGTAGGTGACAGGGGGCCCACTGAAGCTTTCTTT
TRBJ2-7 TRBD2 NA TRBV5-4 CASSFQTSGGGAQYF TGTGCCAGCAGCTTCCAAACTAGCGGGGGGGGAGCGCAGTACTTC
TRBJ2-1 TRBD2 NA TRBV27 CASRRGGTGYNEQFF TGTGCCAGCAGACGGGGGGGGACGGGTTACAATGAGCAGTTCTTC
TRBJ1-6 NA NA TRBV9 CASSVTDHNSPLHF TGTGCCAGCAGCGTCACAGATCATAATTCACCCCTCCACTTT
TRBJ2-7 TRBD2 NA TRBV6-5 CASSSWTSLDEQYF TGTGCCAGCAGTTCTTGGACTAGCCTTGACGAGCAGTACTTC
TRBJ2-5 NA NA TRBV2 CASSYLGKETQYF TGTGCCAGCAGTTACCTCGGGAAAGAGACCCAGTACTTC
TRBJ2-3 TRBD1 NA TRBV5-1 CASSLGFGTGKSDTQYF TGCGCCAGCAGCTTGGGGTTCGGGACAGGGAAATCAGATACGCAGTATTTT
TRBJ1-5 NA NA TRBV11-2 CASSLDLGDQPQHF TGTGCCAGCAGCTTAGATTTGGGAGATCAGCCCCAGCATTTT
TRBJ1-1 TRBD1 NA TRBV7-6 CASSRNRGRRTEAFF TGTGCCAGCAGCCGTAACAGGGGGCGACGAACTGAAGCTTTCTTT
TRBJ2-3 TRBD2 NA TRBV27 CASSSDLWTSGDTQYF TGTGCCAGCAGTTCAGATCTTTGGACTAGCGGAGATACGCAGTATTTT
TRBJ2-7 NA NA TRBV3-1/TRBV3-2 CASSPRRVLSSYEQYF TGTGCCAGCAGCCCCCGACGGGTTTTGAGCTCCTACGAGCAGTACTTC
TRBJ1-5 NA NA TRBV3-1/TRBV3-2 CASSQSLDQPQHF TGTGCCAGCAGCCAGAGTTTAGATCAGCCCCAGCATTTT
TRBJ2-5 TRBD2 NA TRBV12-5 CASAPPLGGQETQYF TGTGCTAGTGCCCCGCCCCTCGGGGGGCAAGAGACCCAGTACTTC
TRBJ1-2 NA once TRBV29-1 CSVEETVNYGYTF TGCAGCGTTGAAGAAACGGTTAACTATGGCTACACCTTC
TRBJ2-3 TRBD2 NA TRBV19 CASSSSGGPDTQYF TGTGCCAGTAGTTCTAGCGGGGGGCCAGATACGCAGTATTTT
TRBJ2-5 NA NA TRBV19 CASSIVEFQETQYF TGTGCCAGTAGTATAGTGGAGTTCCAAGAGACCCAGTACTTC
TRBJ2-7 NA NA TRBV5-8 CASSLEGTEQYF TGTGCCAGCAGCTTGGAAGGGACAGAGCAGTACTTC
TRBJ2-7 TRBD1 once TRBV7-3 CASSLTWDRDGEQYF TGTGCCAGCAGCTTAACGTGGGACAGGGACGGGGAGCAGTACTTC
TRBJ2-2 NA NA TRBV6-5 CASSYTPTGNTGELFF TGTGCCAGCAGTTACACCCCAACAGGGAACACCGGGGAGCTGTTTTTT
TRBJ2-2 NA NA TRBV10-3 CAISGETGELFF TGTGCCATTTCGGGGGAAACCGGGGAGCTGTTTTTT
TRBJ2-5 NA NA TRBV7-3 CASSVQDLETQYF TGTGCCAGCAGCGTACAGGACCTAGAGACCCAGTACTTC
TRBJ2-5 TRBD2 NA TRBV7-9 CASSLVGGAGETQYF TGTGCCAGCAGCTTAGTCGGGGGGGCCGGAGAGACCCAGTACTTC